Following are 25 T cell receptor beta chains from one sample sequenced in a study of blood T cell repertoires in COVID-19. Repertoires were generated with immunoSEQ multiplex PCR, while TCRdb's copy carries only in-frame clones and drops some. The table has around 120,000 clones, approximately 82% seen once. Material: peripheral blood. The origin of the receptors is an older man with active or convalescent COVID-19.

The chain carries TRBV6-6 and TRBJ1-5; D may be TRBD1 (6 bases). This CDR3 is built from 15 residues. The ends were cut back, 5 bases at V and 7 bases at J, with 18 bases in the middle. Per the germline V gene, CDR1 is MNHNY and CDR2 is SVGAGI (reference sequence). DNA of the CDR3: TGTGCCAGCAGTCCGGCACAGGGTCAGGGACAGCCCCAGCATTTT. Translated: CASSPAQGQGQPQHF.

The gene calls are TRBV15 and TRBJ1-5; D is ambiguous. V was trimmed by 0 bases and J by 1 base, leaving 13 bases between them. Germline V gene sequence: CDR1 LNHNV, CDR2 YYDKDF (reference sequence). There are 17 residues in the CDR3. As DNA, the CDR3 is TGTGCCACCAGCAGAGAAGCAGACTCGGCGAGCAATCAGCCCCAGCATTTT. Translating gives CATSREADSASNQPQHF.

This chain connects TRBV5-1 to TRBJ2-7; D unresolved. V was cut by 4 bases and J by 1 base, with 12 bases left in between. The germline gives CDR1 SGHRS, CDR2 YFSETQ. CDR3 length: 14 residues. The CDR3: CASSPQAPSYEQYF. The CDR3 region has the DNA TGCGCCAGCAGCCCCCAGGCTCCTTCCTACGAGCAGTACTTC.

This clone was found once. The chain combines TRBV19 with TRBJ1-2, with D unclear. V lost 7 bases and J lost 6, with 18 bases in between. CDR1 is LNHDA, CDR2 SQIVND, per germline (reference sequence). The CDR3 has 14 residues. CDR3 amino acids: CASTPEGRVNGYTF. DNA of the CDR3: TGTGCCAGTACCCCCGAAGGGAGGGTTAATGGCTACACCTTC.

The chain has TRBV28 and TRBJ1-1; D is uncertain. The CDR3 contains 10 residues. CDR1 and CDR2 (germline): MDHEN, SYDVKM. Trimming removed 6 bases at V and 11 bases at J, with 10 bases between. This CDR3 reads CASRSGRAFF. The DNA for the CDR3 is TGTGCCAGCAGGTCAGGTCGGGCTTTCTTT.

At least ten counts were recorded for this clone. This chain links TRBV18 with TRBJ1-5, with D uncertain. CDR1 is KGHSH, CDR2 LQKENI, per germline. Deletions cut 1 base from V and 4 bases from J, with 11 bases between. The CDR3 is 15 amino acids. The CDR3 spells CASSPQGGRNQPQHF. The CDR3 DNA reads as TGTGCCAGCTCACCACAGGGAGGTCGAAATCAGCCCCAGCATTTT. Variable domain in full (rest from reference TRBV18 and TRBJ1-5): NAGVMQNPRHLVRRRGQEARLRCSPMKGHSHVYWYRQLPEEGLKFMVYLQKENIIDESGMPKERFSAEFPKEGPSILRIQQVVRGDSAAYFCASSPQGGRNQPQHFGDGTRLSIL.

The chain combines TRBV30 with TRBJ1-1; D gene ambiguous. Germline CDR1 is GTSNPN and CDR2 is SVGIG (reference sequence). Trimming shortened V by 0 bases and J by 1 base, and 6 bases separated the two germline ends. CDR3 length equals 13 residues. The CDR3 bases are TGTGCCTGGAGTGTAAACAGGAACACTGAAGCTTTCTTT. Translated, it gives CAWSVNRNTEAFF. The entire variable domain, with the rest obtained from reference TRBV30 and TRBJ1-1, is as follows: SQTIHQWPATLVQPVGSPLSLECTVEGTSNPNLYWYRQAAGRGLQLLFYSVGIGQISSEVPQNLSASRPQDRQFILSSKKLLLSDSGFYLCAWSVNRNTEAFFGQGTRLTVV.

This sequence joins TRBV7-9 and TRBJ1-1; 8 bases align to TRBD1. Germline V gives CDR1 SEHNR, CDR2 FQNEAQ (reference sequence). The J segment lost 4 bases and the V segment lost 4 bases, leaving 5 bases of the junction unmatched. This CDR3 is built from 14 residues. The CDR3 bases are TGTGCCAGCAGCTCGGACAGGGCGAGCACTGAAGCTTTCTTT. Translating gives CASSSDRASTEAFF.

This clone appeared once. The CDR3 region is CASSDGTSTVTDTQYF. The CDR3 coding sequence is TGCGCCAGCAGCGACGGTACTTCCACAGTCACAGATACGCAGTATTTT. J is TRBJ2-3 and V is TRBV5-1; the D is unclear. The CDR3 runs 16 residues. Trimming cost V 4 bases and J 2 bases, with 17 bases left between them. Per the germline V gene, CDR1 is SGHRS and CDR2 is YFSETQ. The entire variable domain, with the rest obtained from reference TRBV5-1 and TRBJ2-3, is as follows: KAGVTQTPRYLIKTRGQQVTLSCSPISGHRSVSWYQQTPGQGLQFLFEYFSETQRNKGNFPGRFSGRQFSNSRSEMNVSTLELGDSALYLCASSDGTSTVTDTQYFGPGTRLTVL.

The chain links TRBV9 to TRBJ1-1; D not resolved. Germline V lookup: CDR1 SGDLS, CDR2 YYNGEE. CDR3 length: 14 amino acids. The ends were cut back, 0 bases at V and 5 bases at J, with 11 bases in the middle. The DNA for the CDR3 is TGTGCCAGCAGCGTAGCACCGGGAGGGACTGAAGCTTTCTTT. Translating it yields CASSVAPGGTEAFF.

This sequence joins TRBV5-1 and TRBJ2-7; TRBD2 aligns across 13 bases. Germline values: CDR1 SGHRS, CDR2 YFSETQ. J gave up 6 bases and V 4 bases, and 4 bases lay outside the gene matches. The CDR3 consists of 14 residues. CDR3 DNA: TGCGCCAGCAGCAAGGGACTAGCGGGATTCGAGCAGTACTTC. Protein sequence: CASSKGLAGFEQYF.

The gene calls are TRBV7-3 and TRBJ2-2; D is ambiguous. V was cut by 5 bases and J by 7 bases, with 11 bases left in between. Germline loops: CDR1 SGHTA, CDR2 FQGTGA. The CDR3 has 13 residues. The CDR3 loop reads CASSLSSVGELFF. The CDR3 bases are TGTGCCAGCAGCCTTTCGTCGGTCGGGGAGCTGTTTTTT.

This chain joins TRBV3-1 (or the pseudogene TRBV3-2) and TRBJ1-2; D uncertain. Trimming stripped 2 bases from V and 8 bases from J, with 9 bases between. Germline V gene sequence: CDR1 LGHDT, CDR2 YNNKEL (reference sequence). This CDR3 comprises 12 residues. CDR3 sequence reads: CASSQQKHGYTF. The CDR3 DNA follows: TGTGCCAGCAGCCAACAAAAACACGGCTACACCTTC.

This chain joins TRBV5-3 and TRBJ2-1; 16 bases align to TRBD2. TRBV5-3 is an open reading frame whose function is uncertain. Trimming took 1 base from V and 7 from J; bases not matched to a gene: 11. This CDR3 comprises 19 residues. CDR3 sequence reads: CARSLRGLAGGGGVNEQFF. The DNA for the CDR3 is TGTGCCAGAAGCTTGCGGGGACTAGCGGGAGGGGGGGGCGTGAATGAGCAGTTCTTC.

The chain has TRBV9 and TRBJ2-2; 8 positions agree with TRBD2. Trimming removed 4 bases from V and 6 bases from J; junction bases left unmatched: 5. CDR3 length: 14 amino acids. Germline CDR1 and CDR2: SGDLS and YYNGEE. The CDR3 sequence: CASSSQTSAGELFF. In DNA, the CDR3 is TGTGCCAGCAGCTCACAGACTAGCGCCGGGGAGCTGTTTTTT.

The rearrangement joins TRBV13 to TRBJ1-6, with D possibly TRBD1 on 6 matching bases. Trimming took off 3 bases at V and 7 bases at J, with 10 bases between the two ends. Germline V lookup: CDR1 PRHDT, CDR2 FYEKMQ (reference sequence). This CDR3 is built from 14 residues. The CDR3 sequence is CASSLGAQNSPLHF. In DNA form, the CDR3 reads TGTGCCAGCAGCTTGGGGGCGCAGAATTCACCCCTCCACTTT.

The CDR3 loop is CASSFDRGETQYF. CDR3 bases: TGTGCCAGCAGCTTCGACAGAGGAGAGACCCAGTACTTC. The chain recombines TRBV7-6 with TRBJ2-5; D is perhaps TRBD1 (5 bases). Trimming removed 3 bases at V and 4 bases at J, with 9 bases between. This CDR3 is built from 13 residues. Germline assignment: CDR1 SGHVS and CDR2 FNYEAQ.

The rearrangement joins TRBV11-3 to TRBJ1-2, with 7 nucleotides matching TRBD1. The V and J ends lost 0 bases and 7 bases, in that order; junction bases with no gene match: 14. There are 17 residues in the CDR3. CDR1 and CDR2 (germline): SGHNT, YENEEA. The CDR3: CASSLERWDSQKGGYTF. DNA of the CDR3: TGTGCCAGCAGCTTAGAAAGATGGGACAGCCAAAAAGGTGGCTACACCTTC.

This chain connects TRBV7-3 to TRBJ2-3; 10 bases are a match to TRBD2. J lost 5 bases, V lost 2 bases, and 7 bases had no gene match. This CDR3 is 16 amino acids long. Germline CDR1 is SGHTA and CDR2 is FQGTGA. The CDR3 nucleotides read TGTGCCAGCAGCTTAGGCCTAGCGGGAGCAATAGATACGCAGTATTTT. This gives the protein CASSLGLAGAIDTQYF.

V is TRBV7-2 and J is TRBJ2-7; no clear D. V lost 7 bases, J lost 2 bases, and 15 bases lay in between. In germline, CDR1 is SGHTA, CDR2 FQGNSA. The CDR3 covers 14 residues. The CDR3 coding sequence is TGTGCCAGCAAGGTAGACATGAAGACCTACGAGCAGTACTTC. Its translation: CASKVDMKTYEQYF.

The chain recombines TRBV2 with TRBJ1-6, with D possibly matching TRBD1 (5 bases). This CDR3 has 17 residues. CDR1 is SNHLY and CDR2 is FYNNEI in the germline V gene. Trimming removed 1 base from V and 0 bases from J, with 10 bases in between. The CDR3 loop reads CASSEGGGSSYNSPLHF. Here the CDR3 DNA reads TGTGCCAGCAGTGAAGGGGGCGGAAGCTCCTATAATTCACCCCTCCACTTT.

This chain joins TRBV6-2 or TRBV6-3 and TRBJ1-5, with 8 bases aligning to TRBD1. The CDR3 extends over 16 amino acids. J gave up 2 bases and V 3 bases, and 6 bases lay outside the gene matches. CDR1 MNHEY and CDR2 SVGEGT come from the germline V gene. CDR3 nucleotides: TGTGCCAGCAGTTATGACAGGGGCGTAGGCAATCAGCCCCAGCATTTT. Its protein is CASSYDRGVGNQPQHF.

This clone turned up a few times. This sequence joins TRBV5-4 and TRBJ2-1; D is perhaps TRBD2 (6 bases). The CDR3 runs to 16 residues. Deletions cut 0 bases from V and 0 bases from J, with 10 bases between. The germline gives CDR1 SGHNT, CDR2 YYREEE (reference sequence). The CDR3 nucleotides are TGTGCCAGCAGCTTGGTAGGGCGGGGCTCCTACAATGAGCAGTTCTTC. Amino acid sequence: CASSLVGRGSYNEQFF.

This clone was seen only a few times. The J gene is TRBJ1-5, the V gene TRBV28, with D possibly matching TRBD1 (6 bases). Germline values: CDR1 MDHEN, CDR2 SYDVKM. The CDR3 contains 17 residues. V was shortened by 2 bases and J by 0 bases, with 14 bases between the two germline ends. CDR3 nucleotide sequence: TGTGCCAGCAGTTTAGCCCAGGGGTTTAATAGCAATCAGCCCCAGCATTTT. Protein sequence: CASSLAQGFNSNQPQHF.

The J gene is TRBJ2-2, the V gene TRBV9, with a weak D call TRBD1 (5 bases). The CDR3 consists of 15 residues. The V gene's germline CDR1 is SGDLS and CDR2 YYNGEE. V shed 4 bases and J shed 5 bases, with 15 bases lying between them. CDR3 bases: TGTGCCAGCAGCCCCCGACAGATAGGAACCGGGGAGCTGTTTTTT. Residues: CASSPRQIGTGELFF.